This note documents a single TCR beta chain sequence. Its antigen is not identified. CD8+ and CD4+ T cells circulating in blood were sequenced for TCR beta. Recently defined diagnostic criteria classed the Susac syndrome patients as definite or probable. Germline CDR1 reads SGDLS; CDR2 reads YYNGEE. The CDR3 loop spans 12 amino acids. V dropped 4 bases and J dropped 14 bases, with 16 bases sitting between them. An input of about 0.45 to 1 ug of RNA was subjected to reverse transcription using random hexamers. TCRdb passed the immunoSEQ multiplex PCR reads through MiXCR, listing each CDR3 protein once. The sample has some 130,000 distinct CDR3 sequences, more than 85% seen once. The sample originates from a study of CD8 T cells in Susac syndrome. Study-wide background: The sequenced Susac syndrome patients comprised roughly 6 with active disease and about 8 in remission.

Overall study results and limits: Among people with Susac, CD8+ clonal expansion was greatest in TEMRA cells and active patients.

This sequence originates from a human donor with Susac syndrome. The chain is built from TRBV9 and TRBJ2-1; tentative D call: TRBD1 (6 bases). Source material: CD8+ T cells from PBMCs. The CDR3 DNA reads as TGTGCCAGCAGCCCCGCCGGCGCAGGGGAGTTCTTC. This gives the protein CASSPAGAGEFF.